These 26 T cell receptor beta chains were all obtained from the same sample, sequenced in a study of post-analysis software for immune sequencing data. Study-level findings and limits: Higher frequency in patients than in controls was seen for about five TRBV segments, with TRBV5-6, TRBV5-1 and TRBV20-1 among them.

No cognate antigen is known for these TCRs. Built from TCR beta cDNA, the libraries had unique molecular identifiers in them. TCRdb re-analysed the PCR reads in MiXCR, keeping a single row per CDR3 protein. The repertoire holds about 540,000 distinct CDR3 sequences, with around 31% as singletons. The sample taken for sequencing was blood. The receptor source for this set is a girl aged 2 to 17 with multiple sclerosis.

The table lists this clonotype with a few counts. V is TRBV20-1 and J is TRBJ1-6; 11 bases match TRBD1. V was pared by 8 bases and J by 7 bases, with 1 base of the junction left unmatched. Germline CDR1 is DFQATT and CDR2 is SNEGSKA (reference sequence). The CDR3 sequence is 12 residues long. The CDR3 region is CSWDRGNSPLHF. As DNA, the CDR3 is TGCAGTTGGGACAGGGGGAATTCACCCCTCCACTTT.

This clonotype occurred a few times. The gene calls are TRBV6-1 and TRBJ2-4, with 9 bases identical to TRBD1. Germline-derived CDR1 and CDR2 are MNHNS and SASEGT. J gave up 7 bases and V 7 bases, and 11 bases lay outside the gene matches. The CDR3 is 15 amino acids. The CDR3 here is CASTRTDRGSNIQYF. Written as DNA, the CDR3 is TGTGCCAGCACCCGAACCGACAGGGGGAGCAACATTCAGTACTTC.

In this sample, this clonotype turned up a few times. The rearrangement links TRBV5-5 to TRBJ1-6; no firm D call. The germline V gene encodes CDR1 SGHKS and CDR2 YYEKEE (reference sequence). The V and J ends lost 2 bases and 11 bases respectively, with 11 bases between them. The CDR3 covers 13 residues. The CDR3 DNA sequence: TGTGCCAGCAGCTTTCGGGCGTGGCCACCCCTCCACTTT. Encoded protein: CASSFRAWPPLHF.

This sequence joins TRBV29-1 and TRBJ2-5; no definite D call. Trimming left V 0 bases short and J 5 bases short, with 10 bases between. Germline V gene data show CDR1 as SQVTM and CDR2 as ANQGSEA. The CDR3 spans 13 residues. The CDR3 DNA reads as TGCAGCGTTGAAGACAGCCTCGGCGAGACCCAGTACTTC. Translating gives CSVEDSLGETQYF.

The genes are TRBV7-2 and TRBJ1-5; D call uncertain. Trimming shortened V by 5 bases and J by 5 bases, and 10 bases separated the two germline ends. Germline CDR1 reads SGHTA; CDR2 reads FQGNSA. This CDR3 contains 13 residues. The CDR3, as DNA: TGTGCCAGCAGCCGAGCCCTACATCAGCCCCAGCATTTT. It is translated as CASSRALHQPQHF.

The chain links TRBV5-6 to TRBJ1-6; no clear D gene. The CDR3 loop spans 13 amino acids. With 7 bases removed from V and 0 bases from J, the gap between germline ends came to 5 bases. Germline V gives CDR1 SGHDT, CDR2 YYEEEE. CDR3 protein: CASRRSYNSPLHF. DNA of the CDR3: TGTGCCAGCCGCCGCTCCTATAATTCACCCCTCCACTTT.

The rearrangement links TRBV20-1 to TRBJ1-5; D is perhaps TRBD1 (6 bases). Germline V gene data show CDR1 as DFQATT and CDR2 as SNEGSKA (reference sequence). The CDR3 extends over 15 amino acids. V was trimmed by 0 bases and J by 5 bases, leaving 14 bases between them. The CDR3 DNA reads TGCAGTGCTAGAGATGGGGCAGGGGTAGATCAGCCCCAGCATTTT. Translating gives CSARDGAGVDQPQHF.

The chain links TRBV20-1 to TRBJ2-5; 10 bases agree with TRBD2. Germline V gives CDR1 DFQATT, CDR2 SNEGSKA (reference sequence). V shed 6 bases, J shed 4 bases, and the junction held 8 bases outside the gene matches. The CDR3 is 14 amino acids. The CDR3, as DNA: TGCAGTGCCTCAAGCGGGGGGGCCGGAGAGACCCAGTACTTC. This encodes CSASSGGAGETQYF.

The chain couples TRBV7-6 to TRBJ2-7; unclear D gene. With 4 bases removed from V and 2 bases from J, the gap between germline ends came to 12 bases. The CDR3 consists of 14 residues. Germline CDR1 reads SGHVS; CDR2 reads FNYEAQ. This CDR3 reads CASSWNRQTYEQYF. In DNA form, the CDR3 reads TGTGCCAGCAGCTGGAATAGGCAGACCTACGAGCAGTACTTC.

The V gene is TRBV3-1, the J gene TRBJ2-7; D call uncertain. Germline V gene data show CDR1 as LGHDT and CDR2 as YNNKEL (reference sequence). The ends were cut back, 3 bases at V and 3 bases at J, with 6 bases in the middle. The CDR3 has 12 amino acids. The CDR3 sequence is CASSHDNYEQYF. The CDR3 bases are TGTGCCAGCAGCCATGACAACTACGAGCAGTACTTC.

This clonotype was observed a few times. The CDR3 sequence: CASSVTFEQFF. CDR3 nucleotides: TGTGCCAGCAGCGTGACTTTTGAGCAGTTCTTC. The gene calls are TRBV7-2 and TRBJ2-1; no reliable D call. The CDR3 covers 11 residues. V was trimmed by 5 bases and J by 9 bases, leaving 8 bases between them. Germline-derived CDR1 and CDR2 are SGHTA and FQGNSA.

To note about this clonotype: The junction departs from germline at one end; a sequencing error may be responsible. The genes are TRBV2 and TRBJ2-7, with a weak D call TRBD2 (5 bases). The CDR3 totals 13 residues. Germline assignment: CDR1 SNHLY and CDR2 FYNNEI. This CDR3 reads CASSEEGWETQHF. The CDR3 nucleotides read TGTGCCAGCAGTGAAGAAGGATGGGAGACCCAGCACTTC.

This chain connects TRBV29-1 to TRBJ2-7; D is possibly TRBD2 (7 bases). The germline V gene has CDR1 SQVTM and CDR2 ANQGSEA. This CDR3 has 13 residues. Trimming pared 8 bases from V and 3 bases from J, leaving 17 bases between. The CDR3: CSTFGGGDYEQYF. The CDR3 region has the DNA TGCAGCACGTTTGGGGGGGGCGACTACGAGCAGTACTTC.

J is TRBJ2-5 and V is TRBV24-1; perhaps TRBD2 as D (5 bases). The CDR3 contains 13 residues. Trimming shortened V by 7 bases and J by 2 bases, and 10 bases separated the two germline ends. Germline V gene sequence: CDR1 KGHDR, CDR2 SFDVKD. The CDR3 loop reads CATREADQETQYF. CDR3 DNA: TGTGCCACCAGGGAAGCGGATCAAGAGACCCAGTACTTC.

The chain recombines TRBV11-2 with TRBJ2-7; 12 nucleotides agree with TRBD2. The germline V gene encodes CDR1 SGHAT and CDR2 FQNNGV. V was clipped by 5 bases and J by 0 bases; unmatched bases: 5. CDR3 size: 16 residues. For the CDR3, the DNA is TGTGCCAGCAGCAGAACTAGCGGGGGGACCTCCTACGAGCAGTACTTC. Its translation is CASSRTSGGTSYEQYF.

The chain carries TRBV6-5 and TRBJ2-1; TRBD2 is a possible D gene (6 bases). V lost 4 bases to trimming and J lost 7 bases, with 17 bases between them. The germline gives CDR1 MNHEY, CDR2 SVGAGI. The length of the CDR3 is 15 residues. CDR3 sequence: CASSLSSPRENEQFF. CDR3 coding DNA: TGTGCCAGCAGTTTAAGCTCTCCGCGGGAAAATGAGCAGTTCTTC.

This chain joins TRBV20-1 and TRBJ1-4; D perhaps matches TRBD1 (6 bases). The CDR3 is made up of 15 amino acids. Trimming removed 6 bases from V and 0 bases from J, with 14 bases in between. The germline CDR1 and CDR2 sequences are DFQATT and SNEGSKA (reference sequence). For the CDR3, the DNA is TGCAGTGCCTCCGGGGGCAGGGCAACTAATGAAAAACTGTTTTTT. Encoded protein: CSASGGRATNEKLFF.

The chain has TRBV14 and TRBJ1-2, with D uncertain. V lost 2 bases and J lost 8, with 12 bases in between. Per the germline V gene, CDR1 is SGHDN and CDR2 is FVKESK. CDR3 size: 13 residues. The CDR3 loop reads CASSQKARVGYTF. The CDR3 region has the DNA TGTGCCAGCAGCCAAAAGGCAAGGGTCGGCTACACCTTC.

The genes are TRBV3-1 and TRBJ2-1; D is uncertain. Germline lookup yields CDR1 LGHDT and CDR2 YNNKEL (reference sequence). Between the trimmed V and J ends, which lost 0 bases and 7 bases, there was a span of 4 bases. This CDR3 is 12 amino acids long. CDR3 protein: CASSQERNEQFF. DNA of the CDR3: TGTGCCAGCAGCCAAGAGAGAAATGAGCAGTTCTTC.

This clonotype was counted between two and nine times. The chain links TRBV10-3 to TRBJ2-3, with unresolved D. This CDR3 is built from 14 residues. V lost 2 bases, J lost 2 bases, and 8 bases lay in between. The germline V gene encodes CDR1 ENHRY and CDR2 SYGVKD. In DNA form, the CDR3 reads TGTGCCATCAGTGAGAGTCTCCCCACAGATACGCAGTATTTT. Its protein product is CAISESLPTDTQYF.

This clonotype came up a few times. The chain links TRBV7-2 to TRBJ2-1; the match to TRBD1 covers 7 bases. V dropped 8 bases and J dropped 3; count of bases not matched to a gene: 4. The CDR3 spans 13 residues. CDR1 SGHTA and CDR2 FQGNSA come from the germline V gene. CDR3 sequence (DNA): TGTGCCAGCGCCGGGACAGACTACAATGAGCAGTTCTTC. Encoded protein: CASAGTDYNEQFF.

The genes are TRBV7-8 and TRBJ1-2, with D hard to call. Germline assignment: CDR1 SGHVS and CDR2 FQNEAQ. Trimming took 1 base from V and 7 from J, leaving 10 bases between them. The length of the CDR3 is 13 residues. CDR3 DNA sequence: TGTGCCAGCAGCTTAGGACCTGAAGGTGGCTACACCTTC. As protein: CASSLGPEGGYTF.

This clonotype was seen more than once but under ten times. V is TRBV14 and J is TRBJ2-7; D is perhaps TRBD1 (6 bases). CDR1 and CDR2 (germline): SGHDN, FVKESK. This CDR3 is built from 14 residues. The V end lost 3 bases, the J end lost 1 base, and 10 bases lay between the germline ends. The CDR3 nucleotides are TGTGCCAGCAGCCAGAACCAGGGGTCCTACGAGCAGTACTTC. As protein: CASSQNQGSYEQYF.

The chain has TRBV20-1 and TRBJ2-7; D possibly matches TRBD1 or TRBD2 (7 bases each). CDR3 length: 16 residues. Germline V gene lookup returns CDR1 DFQATT and CDR2 SNEGSKA (reference sequence). V was clipped by 2 bases and J by 3 bases, with 20 bases between them. The CDR3 DNA reads as TGCAGTGCTAGACGGTCAGGGGGGGGATTTTACTACGAGCAGTACTTC. Residues: CSARRSGGGFYYEQYF.

As to this clonotype: One base away lies a much larger clone, so this may be a sequencing read error. The rearrangement links TRBV7-3 to TRBJ2-5; TRBD2 matches at 11 bases. Germline V gives CDR1 SGHTA, CDR2 FQGTGA. With V trimmed by 1 base and J by 11 bases, 9 bases remained unmatched. The CDR3 covers 15 residues. This CDR3 reads CASSLRLAGNNEQYF. The CDR3 DNA sequence: TGTGCCAGCAGCTTAAGACTAGCGGGGAACAATGAGCAGTACTTC. Together with reference TRBV7-3 and TRBJ2-5, the CDR3 gives the full variable domain: GAGVSQTPSNKVTEKGKYVELRCDPISGHTALYWYRQSLGQGPEFLIYFQGTGAADDSGLPNDRFFAVRPEGSVSTLKIQRTERGDSAVYLCASSLRLAGNNEQYFGPGTRLLVL.

In DNA form, the CDR3 reads TGCAGTGCTAGACGACCGGGGGTAGGTCCCTACGAGCAGTACTTC. Residues: CSARRPGVGPYEQYF. The chain uses TRBV20-1 and TRBJ2-7, with D possibly matching TRBD2 (6 bases). Germline V gives CDR1 DFQATT, CDR2 SNEGSKA (reference sequence). There are 15 residues in the CDR3. The V gene lost 2 bases and the J gene lost 2 bases, with 16 bases spanning the gap.